These 22 T cell receptor beta chains came from one sample sequenced in a study of shared clonotypes between healthy human individuals. Only in-frame clones appear in the TCRdb table, and some are missing; sequencing was by immunoSEQ multiplex PCR. The data contain approximately 400,000 clones, 96% of them singletons. Sequenced: memory CD8+ T cells sorted from blood. Subset in this sample: CD45RO+ cells pooled with CCR7-negative TemRA cells. Receptors originate from a man in his thirties or forties in good health.

The genes are TRBV5-5 and TRBJ2-1, with TRBD2 matching 10 bases. The CDR3 extends over 14 amino acids. The germline gives CDR1 SGHKS, CDR2 YYEKEE (reference sequence). The J segment lost 10 bases and the V segment lost 2 bases, leaving 6 bases of the junction unmatched. DNA of the CDR3: TGTGCCAGCAGCTTAGGCCTAGCGGGAGTAGAGCAGTTCTTC. Encoded protein: CASSLGLAGVEQFF.

V usage is TRBV25-1 and J usage is TRBJ2-1; 9 bases line up with TRBD1. The CDR3 has 14 amino acids. Trimming took 4 bases from V and 7 from J; bases not matched to a gene: 5. CDR1 is MGHDK, CDR2 SYGVNS, per germline. The CDR3, as DNA: TGTGCCAGCAGTGTGGGACAGGGTGGAAATGAGCAGTTCTTC. Translating it yields CASSVGQGGNEQFF.

This clone came up once. The V call is TRBV28, the J call TRBJ2-7, with 14 bases that match TRBD2. The germline V gene has CDR1 MDHEN and CDR2 SYDVKM. V was clipped by 6 bases and J by 7 bases; unmatched bases: 20. The CDR3 consists of 19 residues. DNA of the CDR3: TGTGCCAGCAGCCCCGACCCGGGACTAGCGGGAGTATGGGTAGCGGAGCAGTACTTC. Amino acids: CASSPDPGLAGVWVAEQYF.

On this clone itself: The same CDR3 arises from other DNA sequences in this sample as well. The chain employs TRBV7-9 and TRBJ2-2; D gene ambiguous. Trimming shortened V by 1 base and J by 5 bases, and 5 bases separated the two germline ends. This CDR3 has 13 residues. CDR1 and CDR2 (germline): SEHNR, FQNEAQ (reference sequence). DNA for the CDR3: TGTGCCAGCAGCTTAGGCCCAACCGGGGAGCTGTTTTTT. Its protein is CASSLGPTGELFF.

V gene TRBV11-2 combines with J gene TRBJ2-1; 7 bases match TRBD2. Germline loops: CDR1 SGHAT, CDR2 FQNNGV. After removal of 3 bases from V and 3 bases from J, the junction contained 2 bases not matched to a gene. CDR3 length equals 14 residues. CDR3 in DNA: TGTGCCAGCAGCTTCCGCGGGGGCTACAATGAGCAGTTCTTC. Its protein product is CASSFRGGYNEQFF.

The J gene is TRBJ2-3, the V gene TRBV30, with 9 bases matching TRBD1. Losses at the gene ends were 0 bases for V and 8 bases for J; bases not matched to a gene: 9. CDR1 and CDR2 (germline): GTSNPN, SVGIG (reference sequence). This CDR3 is 15 amino acids long. CDR3 residues: CAWSVGTGKRVTQYF. The CDR3 DNA reads as TGTGCCTGGAGTGTTGGGACAGGGAAACGGGTTACGCAGTATTTT.

The gene calls are TRBV10-2 and TRBJ2-7; no definite D call. The CDR3 is made up of 11 amino acids. V gave up 6 bases and J gave up 0 bases, with 3 bases separating them. CDR1 and CDR2 (germline): WSHSY, SAAADI. The CDR3 loop reads CASSPSYEQYF. For the CDR3, the DNA is TGCGCCAGCAGCCCCTCCTACGAGCAGTACTTC.

The chain is built from TRBV28 and TRBJ2-1; 7 nucleotides align to TRBD1. CDR1 and CDR2 (germline): MDHEN, SYDVKM. V gave up 7 bases and J gave up 2 bases; unmatched junction bases: 5. This CDR3 comprises 14 residues. The CDR3 nucleotides read TGTGCCAGCACGCCACAGGGGACCTACAATGAGCAGTTCTTC. It specifies CASTPQGTYNEQFF.

The chain recombines TRBV9 with TRBJ2-4, with 8 bases identical to TRBD1. CDR3 size: 17 residues. Germline CDR1 SGDLS, CDR2 YYNGEE. The V and J ends lost 0 bases and 3 bases, in that order; junction bases with no gene match: 8. DNA of the CDR3: TGTGCCAGCAGCGTAGGGAGCGGACAGGGTGGCAAAAACATTCAGTACTTC. Encoded protein: CASSVGSGQGGKNIQYF.

The V and J genes are TRBV11-1 and TRBJ2-3; D not resolved. The V gene's germline CDR1 is SGHAT and CDR2 FQDESV (reference sequence). This CDR3 is built from 12 residues. Between the trimmed V and J ends, which lost 5 bases and 2 bases, there was a span of 5 bases. The CDR3 is CASSQTTDTQYF. The DNA for the CDR3 is TGTGCCAGCAGCCAGACCACAGATACGCAGTATTTT.

The chain recombines TRBV6-1 with TRBJ2-6; D possibly corresponds to TRBD1 (6 bases). CDR1 and CDR2 from the germline V gene are MNHNS and SASEGT. The CDR3 is 17 residues long. V was trimmed by 0 bases and J by 0 bases, leaving 9 bases between them. CDR3: CASSEAWGPSGANVLTF. In DNA form, the CDR3 reads TGTGCCAGCAGTGAAGCGTGGGGGCCCTCTGGGGCCAACGTCCTGACTTTC.

The J gene is TRBJ1-1, the V gene TRBV28; weak D call: TRBD1 (6 bases). CDR1 and CDR2 from the germline V gene are MDHEN and SYDVKM. The CDR3 length is 15 residues. The germline V and J ends were trimmed by 7 bases and 2 bases, with 17 bases remaining between them. The CDR3 spells CASNYLWGANTEAFF. Here the CDR3 DNA reads TGTGCCAGCAACTATCTTTGGGGGGCTAACACTGAAGCTTTCTTT.

This clone was observed once. The chain joins TRBV12-1 to TRBJ2-4; the D call in the table, TRBD2, was not verified against the DNA. TRBV12-1 is deemed a pseudogene. CDR3 length: 14 amino acids. This chain's CDR3 is CASSPDWAKNIQYF. CDR3 coding DNA: TGTGCCAGCAGCCCGGACTGGGCCAAAAACATTCAGTACTTC.

The chain combines TRBV30 with TRBJ2-2; possible D gene TRBD2, 6 bases. V lost 3 bases, J lost 1 base, and 6 bases lay in between. Looked up from germline, CDR1 is GTSNPN and CDR2 is SVGIG (reference sequence). The CDR3 length is 13 residues. The CDR3 is CAWRAGNTGELFF. The CDR3 DNA follows: TGTGCCTGGAGAGCGGGGAACACCGGGGAGCTGTTTTTT.

The chain is built from TRBV2 and TRBJ2-7; TRBD2 might be the D (5 bases). The germline V gene encodes CDR1 SNHLY and CDR2 FYNNEI. The CDR3 totals 13 residues. V gave up 3 bases and J gave up 5 bases, with 11 bases separating them. The chain's CDR3 is CASSDGLINEQYF. DNA for the CDR3: TGTGCCAGCAGTGACGGACTTATTAACGAGCAGTACTTC.

This clone came up once. The chain links TRBV6-5 to TRBJ2-1; 11 bases line up with TRBD1. The CDR3 extends over 15 amino acids. The ends lost 4 bases at V and 3 bases at J; junction bases unmatched: 2. Germline assignment: CDR1 MNHEY and CDR2 SVGAGI. The CDR3: CASSSGTGGYNEQFF. The CDR3 bases are TGTGCCAGCAGTTCCGGGACAGGGGGCTACAATGAGCAGTTCTTC.

The chain recombines TRBV4-2 with TRBJ1-6; D perhaps matches TRBD1 (5 bases). V lost 2 bases to trimming and J lost 6 bases, with 17 bases between them. The CDR3 is 17 amino acids. Germline lookup yields CDR1 LGHNA and CDR2 YNFKEQ. CDR3 residues: CASSQPFGTEFNSPLHF. CDR3 nucleotides: TGTGCCAGCAGCCAACCTTTCGGGACCGAGTTTAATTCACCCCTCCACTTT.

This clone appeared once. The J gene is TRBJ2-3, the V gene TRBV9; TRBD1 agrees at 8 bases. The ends lost 0 bases at V and 1 base at J; junction bases unmatched: 4. Germline CDR1 is SGDLS and CDR2 is YYNGEE. The CDR3 spans 16 residues. In nucleotides, the CDR3 is TGTGCCAGCAGCGTAGACACGGACAGGGGCACAGATACGCAGTATTTT. Translated: CASSVDTDRGTDTQYF.

The chain recombines TRBV21-1 with TRBJ2-1; TRBD1 was called by the table and not checked on the DNA. TRBV21-1 is a pseudogene segment. This CDR3 contains 17 residues. This CDR3 reads CASSKVATGGAYNEQFF. In DNA, the CDR3 is TGTGCCAGCAGCAAAGTGGCCACAGGGGGGGCCTACAATGAGCAGTTCTTC.

V gene TRBV19 combines with J gene TRBJ2-7; 8 positions match TRBD2. V was clipped by 3 bases and J by 2 bases; unmatched bases: 0. Germline CDR1 reads LNHDA; CDR2 reads SQIVND (reference sequence). CDR3 length: 13 residues. The CDR3 DNA follows: TGTGCCAGTAGTATGGGACTAGCCTACGAGCAGTACTTC. This translates into CASSMGLAYEQYF.

About this clone: Other DNA sequences in this specimen translate into the identical CDR3. The CDR3, as DNA: TGTGCCAGCACTGTCGGAGGAATCACAGATACGCAGTATTTT. It translates to CASTVGGITDTQYF. The V call is TRBV6-5, the J call TRBJ2-3; weak D call: TRBD2 (5 bases). V was trimmed by 7 bases and J by 2 bases, leaving 13 bases between them. Per the germline V gene, CDR1 is MNHEY and CDR2 is SVGAGI. The CDR3 has 14 amino acids.

V gene TRBV9 combines with J gene TRBJ1-4; D is unresolved. The CDR3 covers 11 residues. V dropped 0 bases and J dropped 7 bases, with 1 base sitting between them. Germline-derived CDR1 and CDR2 are SGDLS and YYNGEE. The CDR3 sequence: CASSVVEKLFF. The CDR3 DNA follows: TGTGCCAGCAGCGTAGTTGAAAAACTGTTTTTT.